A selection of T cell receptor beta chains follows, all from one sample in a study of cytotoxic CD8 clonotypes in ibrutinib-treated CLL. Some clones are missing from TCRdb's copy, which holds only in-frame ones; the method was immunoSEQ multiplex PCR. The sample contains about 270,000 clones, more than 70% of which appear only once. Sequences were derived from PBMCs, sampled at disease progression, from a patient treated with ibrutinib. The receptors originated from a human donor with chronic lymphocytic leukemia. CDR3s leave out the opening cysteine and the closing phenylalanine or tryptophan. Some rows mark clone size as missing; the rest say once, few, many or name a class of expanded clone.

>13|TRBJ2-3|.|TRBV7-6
ASSLGGGPTDTQY
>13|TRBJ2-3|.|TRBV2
ASERTSRGRDTQY
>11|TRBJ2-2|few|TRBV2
ASMSTVTGELF
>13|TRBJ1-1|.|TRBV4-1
ASSQGGRGRTEAF
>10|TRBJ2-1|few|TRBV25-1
ASSDGWDEQF
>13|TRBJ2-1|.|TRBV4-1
ASSQGGRSYNEQF
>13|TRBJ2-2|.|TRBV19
ASSIIAGGTGELF
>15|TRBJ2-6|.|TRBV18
ASSQEMTSTGANVLT
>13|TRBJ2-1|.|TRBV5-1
ASSFTSGTYNEQF
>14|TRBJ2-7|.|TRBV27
ASSLKLAGGSYEQY
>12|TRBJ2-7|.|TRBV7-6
ASMRLADSYEQY
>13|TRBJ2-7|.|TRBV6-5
ASSLGGTGSYEQY
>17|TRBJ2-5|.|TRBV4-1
ASSHAMRNSGRGRETQY
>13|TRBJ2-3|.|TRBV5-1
ASSLELGGTDTQY
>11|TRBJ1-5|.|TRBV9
ASSVEVDQPQH
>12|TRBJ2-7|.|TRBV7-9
ASRDTGTSYEQY
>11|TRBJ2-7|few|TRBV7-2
ASSLGGHLEQY
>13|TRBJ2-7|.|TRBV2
ASSPLWGGRAEQY
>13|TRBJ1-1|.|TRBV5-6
ASSLVEGVGTEAF
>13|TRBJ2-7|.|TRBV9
ASSVVAGAPSEQY
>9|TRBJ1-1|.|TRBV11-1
ASSLGTEAF
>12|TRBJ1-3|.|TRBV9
ASSVGQGGNTIY
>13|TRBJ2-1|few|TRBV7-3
ASSLGTSGVYEQF
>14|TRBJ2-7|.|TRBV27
ASSFRPGLKGREQY
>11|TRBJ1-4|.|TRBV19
ASSPWGVEKLF
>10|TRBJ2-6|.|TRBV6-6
ASSYGPKVLT